The T cell receptor beta chain under discussion was sequenced for a study of cytomegalovirus exposure and HLA in healthy donors. Study-wide findings and caveats: One cluster of highly shared sequence variants probably arose as a sequencing artifact. A later analysis showed TCR association rates differing by HLA locus, peaking at DRB1 and lowest at HLA-C. A further, later analysis showed that HLA-associated TCR beta chains (compared with equally common others) were more clonally expanded. Cytomegalovirus-associated status was assigned to about 150 TCR beta chains.

The PCR made use of 60 Vbeta and 13 Jbeta primers. Method: immunoSEQ multiplex PCR; TCRdb's copy keeps in-frame clones and lacks some. The sample comprises 150,000 to 180,000 clones, 65% to 90% of which are singletons, and under 8% rests with the top ten. The CDR3 runs to 14 residues. Unmatched junction bases numbered 4, after V lost 6 bases and J lost 3 bases. Germline-derived CDR1 and CDR2 are KGHSH and LQKENI. Regarding this clone: What it recognizes is unknown.

This chain uses TRBV18 with TRBJ2-1; 8 bases align to TRBD2. This clonotype was obtained from a woman aged 45-59 years in good health and CMV-seropositive. Sequencing used PBMCs. CDR3 protein: CASSPGGLYNEQFF. The CDR3 region has the DNA TGTGCCAGCTCCCCGGGGGGGCTCTACAATGAGCAGTTCTTC.